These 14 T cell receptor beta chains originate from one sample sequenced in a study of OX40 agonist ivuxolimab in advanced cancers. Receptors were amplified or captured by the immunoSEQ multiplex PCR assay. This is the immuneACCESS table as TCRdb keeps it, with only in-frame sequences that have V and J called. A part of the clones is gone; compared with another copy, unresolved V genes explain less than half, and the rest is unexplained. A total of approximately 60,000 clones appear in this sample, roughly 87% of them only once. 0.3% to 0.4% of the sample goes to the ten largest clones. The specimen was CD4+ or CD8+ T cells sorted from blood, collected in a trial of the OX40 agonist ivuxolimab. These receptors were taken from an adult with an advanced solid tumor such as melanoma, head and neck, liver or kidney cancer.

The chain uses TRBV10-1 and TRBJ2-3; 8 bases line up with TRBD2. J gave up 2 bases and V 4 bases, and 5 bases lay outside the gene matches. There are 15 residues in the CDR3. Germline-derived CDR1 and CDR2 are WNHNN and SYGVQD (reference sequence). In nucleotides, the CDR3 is TGCGCCAGCAGTGCCACTAGCGGCCTCACAGATACGCAGTATTTT. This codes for CASSATSGLTDTQYF.

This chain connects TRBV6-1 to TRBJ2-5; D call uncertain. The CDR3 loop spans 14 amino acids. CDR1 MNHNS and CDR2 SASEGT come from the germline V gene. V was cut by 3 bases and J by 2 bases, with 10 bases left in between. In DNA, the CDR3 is TGTGCCAGCAGTGAGAGACGGTGGCAAGAGACCCAGTACTTC. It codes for CASSERRWQETQYF.

The CDR3 loop is CASSWPTSGGQETQYF. The DNA for the CDR3 is TGTGCCAGCAGCTGGCCGACTAGCGGGGGGCAAGAGACCCAGTACTTC. This chain links TRBV7-9 with TRBJ2-5, with 13 nucleotides matching TRBD2. The CDR3 spans 16 residues. Germline CDR1 and CDR2: SEHNR and FQNEAQ (reference sequence). Trimming removed 4 bases from V and 2 bases from J; junction bases left unmatched: 4.

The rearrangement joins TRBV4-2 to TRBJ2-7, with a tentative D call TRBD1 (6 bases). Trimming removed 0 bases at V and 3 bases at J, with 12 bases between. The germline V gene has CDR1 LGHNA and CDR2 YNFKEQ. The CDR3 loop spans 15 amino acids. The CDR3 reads CASSQEETGIYEQYF. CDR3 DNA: TGTGCCAGCAGCCAAGAGGAAACAGGGATCTACGAGCAGTACTTC.

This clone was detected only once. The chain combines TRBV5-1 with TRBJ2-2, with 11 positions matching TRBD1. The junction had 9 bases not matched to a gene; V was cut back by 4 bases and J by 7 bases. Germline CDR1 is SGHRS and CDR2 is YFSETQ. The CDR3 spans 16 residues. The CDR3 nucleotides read TGCGCCAGCAGCCCGGCCGGGACAGGGGGAGTCGGGGAGCTGTTTTTT. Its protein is CASSPAGTGGVGELFF.

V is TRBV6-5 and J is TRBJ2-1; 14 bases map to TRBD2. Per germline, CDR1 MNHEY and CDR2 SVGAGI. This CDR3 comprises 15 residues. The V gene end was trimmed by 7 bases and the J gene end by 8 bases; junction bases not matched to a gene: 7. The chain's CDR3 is CASTPTSGGAHEQFF. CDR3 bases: TGTGCCAGCACCCCGACTAGCGGGGGGGCCCATGAGCAGTTCTTC.

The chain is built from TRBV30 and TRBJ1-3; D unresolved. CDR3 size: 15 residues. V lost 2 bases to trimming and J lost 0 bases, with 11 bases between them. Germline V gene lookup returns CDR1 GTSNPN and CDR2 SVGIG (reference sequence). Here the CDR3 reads CAWSPGMLSGNTIYF. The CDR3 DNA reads TGTGCCTGGAGTCCCGGTATGCTCTCTGGAAACACCATATATTTT.

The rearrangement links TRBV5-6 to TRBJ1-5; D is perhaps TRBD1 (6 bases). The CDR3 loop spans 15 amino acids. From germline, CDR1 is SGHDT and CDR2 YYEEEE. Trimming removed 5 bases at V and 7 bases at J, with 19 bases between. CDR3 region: CASSFRQVVGQPQHF. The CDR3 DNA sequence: TGTGCCAGCAGTTTTCGACAGGTGGTTGGCCAGCCCCAGCATTTT.

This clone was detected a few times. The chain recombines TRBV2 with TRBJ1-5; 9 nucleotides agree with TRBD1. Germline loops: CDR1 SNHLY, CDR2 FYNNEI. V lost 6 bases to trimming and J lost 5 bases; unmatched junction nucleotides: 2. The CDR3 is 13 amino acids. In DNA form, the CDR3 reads TGTGCCAGCAGCCGGGACAGGGATCAGCCCCAGCATTTT. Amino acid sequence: CASSRDRDQPQHF.

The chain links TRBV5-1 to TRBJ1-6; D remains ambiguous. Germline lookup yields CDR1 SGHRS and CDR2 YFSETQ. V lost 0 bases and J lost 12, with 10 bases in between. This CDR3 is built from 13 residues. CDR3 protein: CASSLGGDRPLHF. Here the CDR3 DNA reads TGCGCCAGCAGCTTGGGCGGTGACCGACCCCTCCACTTT.

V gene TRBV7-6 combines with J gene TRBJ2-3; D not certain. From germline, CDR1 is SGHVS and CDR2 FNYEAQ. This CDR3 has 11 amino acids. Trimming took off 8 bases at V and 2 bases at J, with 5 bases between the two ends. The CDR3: CASGPTDTQYF. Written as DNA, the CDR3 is TGTGCCAGCGGACCCACAGATACGCAGTATTTT.

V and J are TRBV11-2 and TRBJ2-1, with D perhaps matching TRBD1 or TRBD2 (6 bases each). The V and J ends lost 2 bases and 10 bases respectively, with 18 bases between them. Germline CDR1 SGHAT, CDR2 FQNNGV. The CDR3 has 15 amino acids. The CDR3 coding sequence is TGTGCCAGCAGCTTACCCCCCCGGGGGCTCGGGGAGCAGTTCTTC. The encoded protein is CASSLPPRGLGEQFF.

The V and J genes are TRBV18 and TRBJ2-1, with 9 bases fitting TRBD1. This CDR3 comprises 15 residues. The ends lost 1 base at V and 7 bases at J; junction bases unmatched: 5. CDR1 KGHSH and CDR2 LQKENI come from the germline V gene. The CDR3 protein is CASSPRDRVKNEQFF. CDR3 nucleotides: TGTGCCAGCTCACCACGGGACAGGGTTAAAAATGAGCAGTTCTTC.

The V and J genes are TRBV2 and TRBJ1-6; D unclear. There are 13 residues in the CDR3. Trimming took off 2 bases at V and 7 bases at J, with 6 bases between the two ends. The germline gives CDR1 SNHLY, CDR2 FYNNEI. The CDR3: CASSERSNSPLHF. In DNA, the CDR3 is TGTGCCAGCAGTGAACGTTCCAATTCACCCCTCCACTTT.